The clone carrying this T cell receptor beta chain was seen a few times. Its antigen is unknown. Germline CDR1 is MGHRA and CDR2 is YSYEKL. V gave up 1 base and J gave up 2 bases, with 17 bases separating them. This CDR3 region has 18 residues. cDNA molecules, individually, were tagged with unique molecular identifiers. TCRdb passed the 5' RACE reads through MiXCR, listing each CDR3 protein once. The sample yields roughly 35,000 distinct CDR3 sequences, less than 8.5% seen once. The data are from a study of early T cells in non-severe SARS-CoV-2 infection. Study-level points and caveats: Anti-spike CD8 responses were favored by VDJdb matching, which missed private and CD4 specificities.

The chain joins TRBV4-1 to TRBJ2-2; D is perhaps TRBD2 (6 bases). This receptor was obtained from an adult who was a healthcare worker with PCR-confirmed SARS-CoV-2 infection or an uninfected control (not recorded which). Material: whole blood. The CDR3 DNA reads TGCGCCAGCAGCCAAGGAACGCGACTAGTTCCCAACACCGGGGAGCTGTTTTTT. It specifies CASSQGTRLVPNTGELFF.